The 18 T cell receptor beta chains below were found in one sample sequenced in a study of regulatory T cells in long-lasting Graves disease. Time point in this sample: newly diagnosed GD, antithyroid drugs for less than 3 months. Isolated PBMC RNA provided the starting material for the TCR library. Building of the TCR beta libraries involved iRepertoire HTBI primers and Arm-PCR of CDR3 regions. TCRdb recomputed calls from the multiplex PCR reads with MiXCR, one row per CDR3 protein. The sample lists approximately 360,000 distinct CDR3 sequences; 12% were seen once. These data also formed part of another study, on T cells in Graves' hyperthyroidism and ophthalmopathy.

The material sequenced was peripheral blood mononuclear cells (PBMCs), taken at new diagnosis, from a patient treated with antithyroid drugs. All receptors derive from a woman under 30 with Graves disease.

This clonotype has more than one count but fewer than ten. V and J are TRBV4-3 and TRBJ1-2, with 7 bases fitting TRBD1. Looked up from germline, CDR1 is LGHNA and CDR2 is YSLEER. The CDR3 sequence is 14 residues long. Trimming at V came to 6 bases and at J to 6 bases, leaving 10 bases not matched to a gene. CDR3 residues: CASRLKGGGDGYTF. The CDR3 nucleotides read TGCGCCAGCAGACTAAAAGGGGGCGGCGATGGCTACACCTTC.

This clonotype has a count of ten or more. The chain uses TRBV27 and TRBJ2-7, with 8 bases that match TRBD1. Trimming took 3 bases from V and 4 from J; bases not matched to a gene: 8. Germline CDR1 and CDR2: MNHEY and SMNVEV (reference sequence). The CDR3 has 15 residues. The CDR3 sequence is CASSFWGRGLYEQYF. In DNA form, the CDR3 reads TGTGCCAGCAGTTTCTGGGGCAGGGGGCTGTACGAGCAGTACTTC.

This clonotype was seen only a few times. The J gene is TRBJ2-1, the V gene TRBV12-3 or TRBV12-4; 9 bases fit TRBD2. The CDR3 is 14 amino acids. V shed 3 bases and J 9 bases; nucleotides not matched to a gene: 6. The DNA for the CDR3 is TGTGCCAGCAGTTTCGGCGGGGGGGCCCCTGAGCAGTTCTTC. Amino acids: CASSFGGGAPEQFF.

There are a few counts of this clonotype. V usage is TRBV20-1 and J usage is TRBJ2-6; tentative D call: TRBD2 (5 bases). Between the trimmed V and J ends, which lost 0 bases and 1 base, there was a span of 28 bases. There are 22 residues in the CDR3. In germline, CDR1 is DFQATT, CDR2 SNEGSKA (reference sequence). CDR3 nucleotide sequence: TGCAGTGCTAGAGATGTCCAGCGCGTTTTCGTTTTGGGAGAGTCTGGGGCCAACGTCCTGACTTTC. This gives the protein CSARDVQRVFVLGESGANVLTF.

This clonotype was seen many times. This rearrangement joins TRBV5-1 to TRBJ2-1; 9 bases are shared with TRBD2. Looked up from germline, CDR1 is SGHRS and CDR2 is YFSETQ. Losses at the gene ends were 0 bases for V and 8 bases for J; bases not matched to a gene: 6. This CDR3 contains 15 residues. The CDR3 DNA follows: TGCGCCAGCAGCTTGGTTGCGGGAGGGCCTGATGAGCAGTTCTTC. The encoded protein is CASSLVAGGPDEQFF.

The sample holds many counts of this clonotype. The gene calls are TRBV30 and TRBJ1-1; D gene uncertain. Germline V CDR1 and CDR2: GTSNPN, SVGIG (reference sequence). The CDR3 spans 11 residues. The V end was cut by 0 bases, the J end by 3 bases, with 2 bases between. DNA for the CDR3: TGTGCCTGGAGTGTGTACACTGAAGCTTTCTTT. This translates into CAWSVYTEAFF.

Many counts were recorded for this clonotype. The chain is built from TRBV7-2 and TRBJ2-1; D is ambiguous. The germline V gene has CDR1 SGHTA and CDR2 FQGNSA. V was cut by 0 bases and J by 7 bases, with 13 bases left in between. The CDR3 sequence is 15 residues long. The CDR3 protein is CASSLASSSGNEQFF. CDR3 DNA sequence: TGTGCCAGCAGCTTAGCCTCTTCCAGTGGAAATGAGCAGTTCTTC. The full variable domain, its missing parts supplied by reference TRBV7-2 and TRBJ2-1, is GAGVSQSPSNKVTEKGKDVELRCDPISGHTALYWYRQSLGQGLEFLIYFQGNSAPDKSGLPSDRFSAERTGGSVSTLTIQRTQQEDSAVYLCASSLASSSGNEQFFGPGTRLTVL.

This clonotype showed up just once. The chain is built from TRBV20-1 and TRBJ1-2; 12 bases map to TRBD1. Germline V gene lookup returns CDR1 DFQATT and CDR2 SNEGSKA (reference sequence). V was clipped by 1 base and J by 8 bases; unmatched bases: 11. The CDR3 extends over 16 amino acids. CDR3 amino acids: CSARAPGQGALSGYTF. In nucleotides, the CDR3 is TGCAGTGCTAGAGCCCCGGGACAGGGGGCACTAAGCGGCTACACCTTC.

Many counts were recorded for this clonotype. The genes are TRBV27 and TRBJ1-2, with a weak D call TRBD1 (6 bases). The CDR3 contains 15 residues. Germline CDR1 and CDR2: MNHEY and SMNVEV (reference sequence). The germline V and J ends were trimmed by 0 bases and 4 bases, with 12 bases remaining between them. The CDR3 loop reads CASSLSLGGGYGYTF. CDR3 nucleotide sequence: TGTGCCAGCAGTTTATCGCTCGGGGGCGGCTATGGCTACACCTTC.

V gene TRBV12-3 or TRBV12-4 combines with J gene TRBJ1-1; 11 nucleotides line up with TRBD1. V dropped 5 bases and J dropped 8; count of bases not matched to a gene: 13. The CDR3 contains 16 residues. CDR3 DNA: TGTGCCAGCAGTCCGGGACAGGGGGTTTGGAGCACCGAAGCTTTCTTT. This sequence encodes CASSPGQGVWSTEAFF.

Comments on this clonotype: Since a much larger clone is just one base distant, this may be a read error. J is TRBJ1-4 and V is TRBV7-2; tentative D call: TRBD1 (5 bases). The CDR3 spans 18 residues. CDR1 is SGHTA, CDR2 FQGNSA, per germline. CDR3 amino acids: CASSFWGRLGKGSEKLLF. The CDR3 nucleotides read TGTGCCAGCAGCTTCTGGGGCCGTCTGGGCAAAGGGAGTGAAAAACTGCTTTTT.

A remark on this clonotype: A much larger clone differs by one base, so this may be a read error. This sequence joins TRBV2 and TRBJ2-2; weak D call: TRBD2 (6 bases). The V gene's germline CDR1 is SNHLY and CDR2 FYNNEI. This CDR3 has 14 residues. The CDR3 region is CASSESPFTGGLFF. DNA for the CDR3: TGTGCCAGCAGTGAAAGTCCCTTCACCGGGGGGCTGTTTTTT.

This clonotype has more than one count but fewer than ten. The J gene is TRBJ2-7, the V gene TRBV4-3; 7 bases line up with TRBD1. This CDR3 has 16 amino acids. Unmatched junction bases numbered 8, after V lost 2 bases and J lost 1 base. CDR1 and CDR2 from the germline V gene are LGHNA and YSLEER. The CDR3 DNA sequence: TGCGCCAGCAGCCAAACCTACCCGGGACAGTCCTACGAGCAGTACTTC. Its protein product is CASSQTYPGQSYEQYF.

This clonotype was picked up a small number of times. The gene calls are TRBV15 and TRBJ1-3; D is unresolved. V lost 0 bases and J 0 bases, leaving 6 bases between the germline ends. Germline values: CDR1 LNHNV, CDR2 YYDKDF (reference sequence). This CDR3 has 15 amino acids. In nucleotides, the CDR3 is TGTGCCACCAGCAGAGAAGCACTCTCTGGAAACACCATATATTTT. This gives the protein CATSREALSGNTIYF.

This clonotype was counted many times. This chain uses TRBV5-1 with TRBJ1-6; D uncertain. The CDR3 totals 13 residues. Germline CDR1 and CDR2: SGHRS and YFSETQ. The germline V and J ends were trimmed by 0 bases and 10 bases, with 8 bases remaining between them. This CDR3 is CASSLVNASPLHF. The CDR3 DNA reads as TGCGCCAGCAGCTTGGTAAACGCATCACCCCTCCACTTT. The full variable domain, with the rest looked up from reference TRBV5-1 and TRBJ1-6, is KAGVTQTPRYLIKTRGQQVTLSCSPISGHRSVSWYQQTPGQGLQFLFEYFSETQRNKGNFPGRFSGRQFSNSRSEMNVSTLELGDSALYLCASSLVNASPLHFGNGTRLTVT.

This clonotype was observed at least ten times. As DNA, the CDR3 is TGTGCCAGCAGCTTCTTGAAGAGTCAGCCCCAGCATTTT. Protein sequence: CASSFLKSQPQHF. The rearrangement uses TRBV7-2 and TRBJ1-5, with D unresolved. This CDR3 contains 13 residues. V was clipped by 3 bases and J by 6 bases, with 9 bases between them. Germline CDR1 SGHTA, CDR2 FQGNSA.

This clonotype appeared a few times. The rearrangement links TRBV28 to TRBJ1-4, with unresolved D. This CDR3 has 13 amino acids. Per germline, CDR1 MDHEN and CDR2 SYDVKM. Trimming pared 8 bases from V and 8 bases from J, leaving 15 bases between. CDR3 nucleotides: TGTGCCAGCGCTTTGCCGGCCCTAGAAAAACTGTTTTTT. Translating it yields CASALPALEKLFF. Supplemented by reference TRBV28 and TRBJ1-4, the full variable domain reads DVKVTQSSRYLVKRTGEKVFLECVQDMDHENMFWYRQDPGLGLRLIYFSYDVKMKEKGDIPEGYSVSREKKERFSLILESASTNQTSMYLCASALPALEKLFFGSGTQLSVL.

In its sample, this clonotype was seen a few times. V usage is TRBV7-2 and J usage is TRBJ2-2, with D perhaps TRBD1 (5 bases). The CDR3 is made up of 16 amino acids. Trimming cost V 5 bases and J 5 bases, with 18 bases left between them. CDR1 SGHTA and CDR2 FQGNSA come from the germline V gene. Here the CDR3 reads CASSRGRVVRTGELFF. CDR3 nucleotides: TGTGCCAGCAGCCGAGGCAGGGTCGTTAGAACCGGGGAGCTGTTTTTT.